The rows below give T cell receptor beta chains drawn from one sample of a study of low-dose radiotherapy and immunotherapy resistance in tumors. TCRdb reprocessed the reads via MiXCR and lists one record per CDR3 protein. The repertoire includes 75,000 to 95,000 distinct CDR3 sequences, 9.4% of them detected once, and around 0.97% sits in the top ten. Sequenced here: PBMCs, sampled before treatment. The receptors shown here come from a male donor with prostate cancer. Each CDR3 is given with its conserved first and last residue. Fields, in order: V gene, J gene, clone size, D gene, CDR3 protein, CDR3 DNA. A D gene is named only where the DNA matches it firmly. Expanded clones are given a class, and other clones once, few, many or no size at all.

TRBV27,TRBJ2-3,few,.,CASSLVSPDTQYF,TGTGCCAGCAGTTTAGTTTCTCCAGATACGCAGTATTTT
TRBV4-3,TRBJ2-2,many,TRBD2,CASSQDRLAGVTGELFF,TGCGCCAGCAGCCAAGATAGGCTAGCGGGTGTAACCGGGGAGCTGTTTTTT
TRBV19,TRBJ2-7,many,TRBD2,CAKERRDSGSRAAISYEQYF,TGTGCCAAAGAAAGGCGGGATAGCGGGAGTCGCGCGGCCATCTCCTACGAGCAGTACTTC
TRBV9,TRBJ2-1,.,TRBD2,CASRRGSGRGDSYNEQFF,TGTGCCAGCAGGCGGGGTAGCGGGAGGGGGGATTCCTACAATGAGCAGTTCTTC
TRBV28,TRBJ2-7,many,.,CASSLQALGPSYEQYF,TGTGCCAGCAGTTTACAAGCCCTCGGCCCCTCCTACGAGCAGTACTTC
TRBV3-1,TRBJ1-2,many,.,CASSQEAGVYGYTF,TGTGCCAGCAGCCAAGAGGCGGGGGTTTATGGCTACACCTTC
TRBV18,TRBJ1-1,.,.,CASSPQKNTEAFF,TGTGCCAGCTCACCACAGAAGAACACTGAAGCTTTCTTT
TRBV6-2/TRBV6-3,TRBJ1-4,.,.,CASSSAGGAEEKLFF,TGTGCCAGCAGTTCCGCGGGGGGCGCCGAAGAAAAACTGTTTTTT
TRBV12-3/TRBV12-4,TRBJ2-7,many,TRBD1,CASRPGTGLKQYF,TGTGCCAGCAGACCCGGGACAGGGTTAAAGCAGTACTTC
TRBV20-1,TRBJ1-4,many,.,CSATKQVNEKLFF,TGCAGTGCTACTAAACAGGTTAATGAAAAACTGTTTTTT
TRBV7-4,TRBJ2-5,few,TRBD2,CASSPGVAGPQETQYF,TGTGCCAGCAGCCCCGGGGTAGCGGGACCACAAGAGACCCAGTACTTC
TRBV9,TRBJ2-5,many,TRBD2,CASSVGPAGGRGETQYF,TGTGCCAGCAGCGTAGGTCCAGCGGGAGGGCGGGGGGAGACCCAGTACTTC
TRBV5-5,TRBJ2-7,.,.,CASSSWTTAYEQYF,TGTGCCAGCAGCTCTTGGACAACAGCCTACGAGCAGTACTTC
TRBV4-1,TRBJ2-1,many,TRBD1,CASSPPGQGNEQFF,TGCGCCAGCAGCCCCCCGGGACAGGGCAATGAGCAGTTCTTC
TRBV20-1,TRBJ1-1,many,.,CSARPSGNTEAFF,TGCAGTGCTAGACCCTCTGGAAACACTGAAGCTTTCTTT
TRBV7-2,TRBJ1-1,many,.,CASSLLRDKTEAFF,TGTGCCAGCAGCTTACTCAGGGATAAAACTGAAGCTTTCTTT
TRBV28,TRBJ2-6,few,.,CASSPSSSGANVLTF,TGTGCCAGCAGTCCCTCGAGCTCTGGGGCCAACGTCCTGACTTTC
TRBV18,TRBJ1-2,few,.,CASSRQSGYTF,TGTGCCAGCTCCCGACAGAGCGGCTACACCTTC
TRBV20-1,TRBJ2-7,many,.,CSAPSRGDSKQYF,TGCAGTGCTCCTTCACGTGGGGACTCCAAGCAGTACTTC
TRBV29-1,TRBJ1-1,many,.,CSVAERGVNTEAFF,TGCAGCGTTGCGGAGCGCGGAGTGAACACTGAAGCTTTCTTT
TRBV28,TRBJ2-1,many,.,CASRQEDRNEQFF,TGTGCCAGCAGGCAGGAGGATCGCAATGAGCAGTTCTTC
TRBV7-2,TRBJ1-5,many,.,CASSGERGSGQPQHF,TGTGCCAGCAGCGGAGAGCGGGGATCGGGTCAGCCCCAGCATTTT
TRBV28,TRBJ1-5,.,TRBD1,CASSSGQGLSNQPQHF,TGTGCCAGCAGCTCCGGACAGGGGCTTAGCAATCAGCCCCAGCATTTT
TRBV11-2,TRBJ1-2,many,TRBD1,CASSLDDRVGGYTF,TGTGCCAGCAGCTTAGATGACAGGGTTGGTGGCTACACCTTC
TRBV30,TRBJ2-7,many,.,CAWRPSGVAYEQYF,TGTGCCTGGAGGCCCTCCGGGGTTGCCTACGAGCAGTACTTC
TRBV20-1,TRBJ1-5,many,.,CSADENRAGQPQHF,TGCAGTGCTGATGAAAACAGGGCCGGGCAGCCCCAGCATTTT
TRBV6-2/TRBV6-3,TRBJ2-4,many,.,CASSYFGKNIQYF,TGTGCCAGCAGTTACTTCGGTAAAAACATTCAGTACTTC
TRBV29-1,TRBJ2-3,many,TRBD1,CSARTGATDTQYF,TGCAGCGCAAGGACAGGCGCTACGGATACGCAGTATTTT
TRBV29-1,TRBJ1-4,many,.,CSVGLKSVGLFF,TGCAGCGTTGGTCTCAAATCGGTTGGACTGTTTTTT
TRBV28,TRBJ1-5,few,TRBD1,CASKGPGDRVNQPQHF,TGTGCCAGCAAAGGCCCCGGGGACAGGGTCAATCAGCCCCAGCATTTT
TRBV29-1,TRBJ2-7,many,.,CSVEDPAGSSGEQYF,TGCAGCGTTGAGGACCCCGCGGGATCCTCAGGCGAGCAGTACTTC
TRBV7-2,TRBJ2-7,many,TRBD2,CASSLTRGGSNEQYF,TGTGCCAGCAGCTTAACGCGGGGCGGGAGCAACGAGCAGTACTTC
TRBV5-5,TRBJ1-2,many,TRBD1,CASSEGQGVGPSGYTF,TGTGCCAGCAGCGAGGGACAGGGAGTGGGGCCCTCTGGCTACACCTTC
TRBV28,TRBJ2-4,many,.,CASSLFGVGKNIQYF,TGTGCCAGCAGTTTATTCGGGGTGGGCAAAAACATTCAGTACTTC
TRBV7-2,TRBJ2-7,many,TRBD1,CASSDDRAEQYF,TGTGCCAGCAGCGACGACAGGGCTGAGCAGTACTTC
TRBV6-5,TRBJ1-2,many,.,CASSPGDRNYGYTF,TGTGCCAGCAGTCCAGGGGACCGTAACTATGGCTACACCTTC
TRBV5-5,TRBJ1-2,many,TRBD1,CASSFVTGDLYGYTF,TGTGCCAGCAGCTTCGTGACAGGGGACCTCTATGGCTACACCTTC
TRBV19,TRBJ2-3,many,.,CASSIGRADTQYF,TGTGCCAGTAGTATAGGCAGAGCAGATACGCAGTATTTT
TRBV3-1,TRBJ2-1,many,TRBD2,CASSLKRGAYNEQFF,TGTGCCAGCAGTCTAAAGCGGGGGGCCTACAATGAGCAGTTCTTC
TRBV20-1,TRBJ1-2,many,.,CSAREPGPTYTF,TGCAGTGCTAGAGAACCAGGGCCTACCTACACCTTC
TRBV28,TRBJ2-3,many,.,CASSFLEGRDTQYF,TGTGCCAGCAGTTTTTTGGAGGGCCGGGATACGCAGTATTTT
TRBV29-1,TRBJ2-5,many,TRBD2,CSVAGGAGRGTQYF,TGCAGCGTTGCAGGTGGGGCGGGGAGGGGGACCCAGTACTTC
TRBV7-2,TRBJ2-5,many,.,CASSLAGAGEETQYF,TGTGCCAGCAGCTTAGCAGGGGCCGGCGAGGAGACCCAGTACTTC
TRBV5-5,TRBJ2-3,many,.,CASSPMGDTQYF,TGTGCCAGCAGCCCAATGGGCGATACGCAGTATTTT
TRBV9,TRBJ2-7,.,TRBD2,CASSFTSGRVSEQYF,TGTGCCAGCAGCTTCACTAGCGGGAGGGTCTCCGAGCAGTACTTC
TRBV28,TRBJ2-7,many,TRBD2,CASSFPFSLAGGKSSYEQYF,TGTGCCAGCAGTTTTCCATTCTCCCTAGCGGGAGGAAAAAGCTCCTACGAGCAGTACTTC
TRBV29-1,TRBJ2-2,many,TRBD2,CSGGSSGNTGELFF,TGCAGCGGGGGGTCTAGCGGTAACACCGGGGAGCTGTTTTTT
TRBV7-9,TRBJ1-2,many,.,CASSLERGYTF,TGTGCCAGCAGCTTAGAACGTGGCTACACCTTC
TRBV12-3/TRBV12-4,TRBJ2-2,many,.,CASSLDYTGELFF,TGTGCCAGCAGTCTTGATTACACCGGGGAGCTGTTTTTT